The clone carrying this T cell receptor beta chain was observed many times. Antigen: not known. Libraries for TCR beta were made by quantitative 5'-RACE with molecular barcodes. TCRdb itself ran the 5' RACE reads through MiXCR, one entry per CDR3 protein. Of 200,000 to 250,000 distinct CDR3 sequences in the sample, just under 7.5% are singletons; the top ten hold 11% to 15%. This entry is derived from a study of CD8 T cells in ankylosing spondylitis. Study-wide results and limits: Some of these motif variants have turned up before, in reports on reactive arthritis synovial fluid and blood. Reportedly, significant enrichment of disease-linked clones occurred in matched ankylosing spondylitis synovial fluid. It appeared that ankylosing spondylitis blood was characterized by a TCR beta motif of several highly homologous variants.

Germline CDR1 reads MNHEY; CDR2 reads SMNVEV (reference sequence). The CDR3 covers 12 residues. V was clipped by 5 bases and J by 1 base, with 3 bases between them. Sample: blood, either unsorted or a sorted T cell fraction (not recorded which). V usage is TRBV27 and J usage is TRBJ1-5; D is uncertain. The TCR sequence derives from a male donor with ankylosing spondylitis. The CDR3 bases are TGTGCCAGCAGTGAAAGCAATCAGCCCCAGCATTTT. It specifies CASSESNQPQHF.